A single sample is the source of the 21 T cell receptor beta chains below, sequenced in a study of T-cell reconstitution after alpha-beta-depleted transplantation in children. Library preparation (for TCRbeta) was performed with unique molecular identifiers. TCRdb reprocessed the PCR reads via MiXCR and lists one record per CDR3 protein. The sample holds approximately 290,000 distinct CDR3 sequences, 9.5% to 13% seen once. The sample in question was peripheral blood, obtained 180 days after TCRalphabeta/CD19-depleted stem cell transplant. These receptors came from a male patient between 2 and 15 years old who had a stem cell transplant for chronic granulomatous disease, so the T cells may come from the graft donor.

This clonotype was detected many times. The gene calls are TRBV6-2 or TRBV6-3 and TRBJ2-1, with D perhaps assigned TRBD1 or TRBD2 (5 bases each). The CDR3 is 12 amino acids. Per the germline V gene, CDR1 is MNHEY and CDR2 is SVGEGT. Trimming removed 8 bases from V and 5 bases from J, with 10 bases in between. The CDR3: CASGRGNNEQFF. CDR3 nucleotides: TGTGCCAGCGGACGGGGCAACAATGAGCAGTTCTTC.

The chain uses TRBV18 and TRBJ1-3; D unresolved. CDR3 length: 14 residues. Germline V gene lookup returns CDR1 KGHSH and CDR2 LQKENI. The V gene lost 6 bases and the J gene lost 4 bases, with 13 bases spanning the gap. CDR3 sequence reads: CASSAQPEGNTIYF. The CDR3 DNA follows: TGTGCCAGCTCTGCACAACCGGAAGGAAACACCATATATTTT. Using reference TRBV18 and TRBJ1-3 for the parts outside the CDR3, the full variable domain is NAGVMQNPRHLVRRRGQEARLRCSPMKGHSHVYWYRQLPEEGLKFMVYLQKENIIDESGMPKERFSAEFPKEGPSILRIQQVVRGDSAAYFCASSAQPEGNTIYFGEGSWLTVV.

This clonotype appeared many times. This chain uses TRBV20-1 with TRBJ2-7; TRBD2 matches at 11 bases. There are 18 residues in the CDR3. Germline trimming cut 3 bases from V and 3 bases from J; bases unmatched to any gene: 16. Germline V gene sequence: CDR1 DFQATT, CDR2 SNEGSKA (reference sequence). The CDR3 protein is CSASPPGTSGGWGYEQYF. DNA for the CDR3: TGCAGTGCTAGTCCCCCGGGAACTAGCGGGGGTTGGGGCTACGAGCAGTACTTC.

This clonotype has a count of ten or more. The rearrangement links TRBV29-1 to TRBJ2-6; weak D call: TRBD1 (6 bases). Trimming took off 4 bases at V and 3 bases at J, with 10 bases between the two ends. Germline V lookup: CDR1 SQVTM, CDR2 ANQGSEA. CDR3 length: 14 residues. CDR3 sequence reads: CSVATGYGANVLTF. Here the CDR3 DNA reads TGCAGCGTTGCCACAGGGTATGGGGCCAACGTCCTGACTTTC.

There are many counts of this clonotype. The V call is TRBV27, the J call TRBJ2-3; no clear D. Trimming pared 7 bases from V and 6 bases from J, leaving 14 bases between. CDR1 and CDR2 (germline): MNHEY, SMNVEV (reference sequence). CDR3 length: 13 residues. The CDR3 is CASTTLGRDTQYF. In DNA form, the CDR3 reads TGTGCCAGCACCACCCTGGGAAGGGATACGCAGTATTTT.

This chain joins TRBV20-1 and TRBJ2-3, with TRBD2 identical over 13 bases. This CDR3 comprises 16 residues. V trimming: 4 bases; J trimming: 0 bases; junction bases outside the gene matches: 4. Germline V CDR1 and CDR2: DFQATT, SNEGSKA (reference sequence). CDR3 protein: CSATGLAGESTDTQYF. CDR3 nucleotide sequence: TGCAGTGCTACAGGACTAGCGGGAGAGAGCACAGATACGCAGTATTTT.

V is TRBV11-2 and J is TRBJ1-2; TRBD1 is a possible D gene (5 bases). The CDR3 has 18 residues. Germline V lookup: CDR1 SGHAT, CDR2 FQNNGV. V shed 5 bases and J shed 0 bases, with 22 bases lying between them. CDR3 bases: TGTGCCAGCAGCCAGACACGGGGCAATCAAACCGCTAACTATGGCTACACCTTC. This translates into CASSQTRGNQTANYGYTF.

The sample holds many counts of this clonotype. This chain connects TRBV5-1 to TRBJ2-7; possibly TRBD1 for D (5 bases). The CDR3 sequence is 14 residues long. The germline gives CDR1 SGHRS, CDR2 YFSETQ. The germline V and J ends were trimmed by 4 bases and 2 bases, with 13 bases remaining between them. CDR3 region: CASSPPRVPYEQYF. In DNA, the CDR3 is TGCGCCAGCAGCCCGCCCAGGGTCCCCTACGAGCAGTACTTC.

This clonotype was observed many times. The CDR3 nucleotides are TGCAGTGCTAGCGGGAGGGCCGGCAATGAGCAGTTCTTC. Encoded protein: CSASGRAGNEQFF. V gene TRBV20-1 combines with J gene TRBJ2-1; 8 bases map to TRBD2. The J segment lost 6 bases and the V segment lost 3 bases, leaving 4 bases of the junction unmatched. Looked up from germline, CDR1 is DFQATT and CDR2 is SNEGSKA (reference sequence). The CDR3 is 13 amino acids.

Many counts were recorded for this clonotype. For the CDR3, the DNA is TGCGCCAGCAGCTTGAGGGTTTTGACCCCGTACCAAGAGACCCAGTACTTC. Translating it yields CASSLRVLTPYQETQYF. J is TRBJ2-5 and V is TRBV5-1; D gene unclear. V lost 1 base and J lost 0, with 16 bases in between. The CDR3 extends over 17 amino acids. The germline gives CDR1 SGHRS, CDR2 YFSETQ.

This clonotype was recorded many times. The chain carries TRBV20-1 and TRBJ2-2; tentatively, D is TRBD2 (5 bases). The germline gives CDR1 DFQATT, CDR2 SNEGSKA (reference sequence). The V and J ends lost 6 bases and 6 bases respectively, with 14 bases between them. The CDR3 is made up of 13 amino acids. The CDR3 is CSACDYSSGELFF. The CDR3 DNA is TGCAGTGCCTGCGACTACTCCTCCGGGGAGCTGTTTTTT.

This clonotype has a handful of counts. The CDR3 reads CASSHGQSYEQYF. CDR3 coding DNA: TGTGCCAGCAGCCACGGACAGTCCTACGAGCAGTACTTC. The chain couples TRBV5-6 to TRBJ2-7; D may be TRBD1 (6 bases). Germline loops: CDR1 SGHDT, CDR2 YYEEEE. The germline V and J ends were trimmed by 4 bases and 1 base, with 9 bases remaining between them. CDR3 length: 13 amino acids.

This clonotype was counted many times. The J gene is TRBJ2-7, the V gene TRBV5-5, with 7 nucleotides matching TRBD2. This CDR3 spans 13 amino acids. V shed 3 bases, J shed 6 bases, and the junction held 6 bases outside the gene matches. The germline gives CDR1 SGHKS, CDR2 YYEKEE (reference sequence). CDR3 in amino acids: CASSSLGGVEQYF. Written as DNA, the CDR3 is TGTGCCAGCAGCTCTCTGGGGGGGGTCGAGCAGTACTTC.

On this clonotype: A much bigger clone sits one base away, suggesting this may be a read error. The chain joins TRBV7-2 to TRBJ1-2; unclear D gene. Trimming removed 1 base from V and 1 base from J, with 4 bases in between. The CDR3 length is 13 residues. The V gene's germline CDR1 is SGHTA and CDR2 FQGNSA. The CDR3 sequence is CASSLDNNYGYTF. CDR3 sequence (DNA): TGTGCCAGCAGCTTAGACAATAACTATGGCTACACCTTC.

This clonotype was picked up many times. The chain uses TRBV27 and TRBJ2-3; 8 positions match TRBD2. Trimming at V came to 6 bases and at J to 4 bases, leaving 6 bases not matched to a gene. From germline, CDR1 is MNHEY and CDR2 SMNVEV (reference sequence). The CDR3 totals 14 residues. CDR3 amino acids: CASRQRERSDTQYF. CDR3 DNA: TGTGCCAGCAGACAGCGGGAGAGGTCAGATACGCAGTATTTT.

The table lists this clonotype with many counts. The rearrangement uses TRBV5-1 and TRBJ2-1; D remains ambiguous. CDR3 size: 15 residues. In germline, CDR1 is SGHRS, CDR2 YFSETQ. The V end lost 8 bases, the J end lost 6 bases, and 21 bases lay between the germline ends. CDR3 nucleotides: TGCGCCAGTACGGCGACCTCAGGAATTTTCAATGAGCAGTTCTTC. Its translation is CASTATSGIFNEQFF.

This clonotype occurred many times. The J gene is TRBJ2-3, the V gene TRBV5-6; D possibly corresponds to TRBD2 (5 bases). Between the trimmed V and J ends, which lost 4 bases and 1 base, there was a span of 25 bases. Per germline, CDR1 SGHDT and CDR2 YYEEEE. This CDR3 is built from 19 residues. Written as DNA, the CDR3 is TGTGCCAGCAGCCCCTCTCTAGGGAGAGTAATCCTTCGCACAGATACGCAGTATTTT. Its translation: CASSPSLGRVILRTDTQYF.

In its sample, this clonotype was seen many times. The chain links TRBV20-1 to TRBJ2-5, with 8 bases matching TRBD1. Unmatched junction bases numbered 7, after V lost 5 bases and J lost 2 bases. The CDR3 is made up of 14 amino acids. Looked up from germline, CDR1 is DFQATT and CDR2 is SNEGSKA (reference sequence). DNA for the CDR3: TGCAGTGCTGTGGACAGGGATGCTCAAGAGACCCAGTACTTC. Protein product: CSAVDRDAQETQYF.

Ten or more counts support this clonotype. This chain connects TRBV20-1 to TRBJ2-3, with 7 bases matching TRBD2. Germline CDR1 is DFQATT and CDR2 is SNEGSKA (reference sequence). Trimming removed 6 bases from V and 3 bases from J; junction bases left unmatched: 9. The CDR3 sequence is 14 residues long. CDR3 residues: CSAVAGGGTDTQYF. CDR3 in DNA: TGCAGTGCGGTAGCGGGCGGTGGTACAGATACGCAGTATTTT.

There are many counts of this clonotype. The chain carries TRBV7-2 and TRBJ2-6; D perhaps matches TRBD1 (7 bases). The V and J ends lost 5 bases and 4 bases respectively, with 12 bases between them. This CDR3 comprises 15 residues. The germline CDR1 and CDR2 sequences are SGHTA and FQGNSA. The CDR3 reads CASSQGGPGANVLTF. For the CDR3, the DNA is TGTGCCAGCAGCCAGGGGGGCCCCGGGGCCAACGTCCTGACTTTC.

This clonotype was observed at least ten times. The CDR3 is CASSSSSASYEQYF. CDR3 DNA sequence: TGTGCCAGCAGCTCTTCTAGCGCCTCCTACGAGCAGTACTTC. The chain has TRBV7-2 and TRBJ2-7; tentatively, D is TRBD2 (6 bases). The CDR3 extends over 14 amino acids. Trimming removed 4 bases from V and 0 bases from J, with 10 bases in between. CDR1 is SGHTA and CDR2 is FQGNSA in the germline V gene.